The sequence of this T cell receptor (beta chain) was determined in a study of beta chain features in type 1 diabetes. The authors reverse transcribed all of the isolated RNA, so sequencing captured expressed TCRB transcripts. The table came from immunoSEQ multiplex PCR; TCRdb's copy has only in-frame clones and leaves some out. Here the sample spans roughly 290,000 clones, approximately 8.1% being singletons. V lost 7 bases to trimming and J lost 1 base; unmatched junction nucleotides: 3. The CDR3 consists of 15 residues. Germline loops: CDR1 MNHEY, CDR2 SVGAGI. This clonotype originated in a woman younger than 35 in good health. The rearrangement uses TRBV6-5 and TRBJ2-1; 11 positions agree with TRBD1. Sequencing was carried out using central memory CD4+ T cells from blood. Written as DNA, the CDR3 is TGTGCCAGCACGCGGGACAGGGGGTCCTACAATGAGCAGTTCTTC. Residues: CASTRDRGSYNEQFF.